Listed here are 26 T cell receptor beta chains from one sample, sequenced in a study of tumor and adjacent non-tumor tissue in lung cancer. TCRbeta libraries were built with three rounds of nested PCR, modified from ARM-PCR. TCRdb redid the calling of the multiplex PCR reads with MiXCR, one entry per CDR3 protein. Of over 110,000 distinct CDR3 sequences in the sample, 66% were seen once. No cell sorting was done before RNA was extracted from the tissue. Sequenced input: lung tumor tissue. The receptors stem from a man between 60 and 70 years old with small cell lung cancer.

The chain uses TRBV18 and TRBJ2-5; no definite D call. Germline CDR1 KGHSH, CDR2 LQKENI. The CDR3 runs to 13 residues. Trimming stripped 6 bases from V and 5 bases from J, with 13 bases between. CDR3 coding DNA: TGTGCCAGCTCGCTGGTACTCGGGGAGACCCAGTACTTC. Protein product: CASSLVLGETQYF.

This clonotype occurred many times. V is TRBV20-1 and J is TRBJ2-6; D possibly corresponds to TRBD2 (7 bases). V was cut by 0 bases and J by 6 bases, with 18 bases left in between. Germline V CDR1 and CDR2: DFQATT, SNEGSKA (reference sequence). The CDR3 spans 17 residues. For the CDR3, the DNA is TGCAGTGCTAGAGATGTAAAGGGAGGGGGTGAGGCCAACGTCCTGACTTTC. Protein: CSARDVKGGGEANVLTF.

Of note for this clonotype: A read error may be the cause here, since a much bigger clone is one base away. The gene calls are TRBV12-3 or TRBV12-4 and TRBJ2-1, with 7 positions matching TRBD2. The CDR3 contains 14 residues. Losses at the gene ends were 4 bases for V and 10 bases for J; bases not matched to a gene: 10. CDR3 in DNA: TGTGCCAGCAGTTCTACTGCGGGAGTAGGCGAGCAGTTCTTC. This sequence encodes CASSSTAGVGEQFF.

Details on this clonotype: A much larger clone lies one base from this, so it may be a read error. V and J are TRBV29-1 and TRBJ1-1; no reliable D call. V was trimmed by 7 bases and J by 0 bases, leaving 15 bases between them. The CDR3 runs to 14 residues. Germline CDR1 is SQVTM and CDR2 is ANQGSEA. CDR3 coding DNA: TGCAGCGCCCCACTGGGTCTCTTGAACACTGAAGCTTTCTTT. Amino acid sequence: CSAPLGLLNTEAFF. The full variable domain, with the rest looked up from reference TRBV29-1 and TRBJ1-1, is SAVISQKPSRDICQRGTSLTIQCQVDSQVTMMFWYRQQPGQSLTLIATANQGSEATYESGFVIDKFPISRPNLTFSTLTVSNMSPEDSSIYLCSAPLGLLNTEAFFGQGTRLTVV.

The genes are TRBV6-1 and TRBJ1-6; D is unresolved. This CDR3 region has 14 residues. Germline CDR1 MNHNS, CDR2 SASEGT. Deletions cut 1 base from V and 13 bases from J, with 14 bases between. The CDR3 is CASSEGNPSRPLHF. For the CDR3, the DNA is TGTGCCAGCAGTGAAGGTAACCCGTCAAGGCCCCTCCACTTT.

Points on this clonotype: A clone one base away is much larger, so this may be a read error. The rearrangement links TRBV20-1 to TRBJ2-2, with D possibly TRBD2 on 6 matching bases. CDR3 length equals 13 residues. Germline CDR1 and CDR2: DFQATT and SNEGSKA (reference sequence). The V gene lost 3 bases and the J gene lost 5 bases, with 10 bases spanning the gap. CDR3 sequence: CSARISGTGELFF. The DNA for the CDR3 is TGCAGTGCTAGGATTAGCGGAACCGGGGAGCTGTTTTTT.

As to this clonotype: A much larger clone differs from this one at a single base, so this may be a read error. The V gene is TRBV11-2, the J gene TRBJ2-3; D is unclear. Germline V CDR1 and CDR2: SGHAT, FQNNGV. CDR3 length equals 13 residues. Trimming shortened V by 7 bases and J by 9 bases, and 17 bases separated the two germline ends. The CDR3 DNA is TGTGCCAGCATCCCCCTCCTCTTGCAAACGCAGTATTTT. It yields the protein CASIPLLLQTQYF.

On this clonotype: Germline and junction disagree at one end, which may indicate a read error. The chain recombines TRBV6-6 with TRBJ1-5; D is unresolved. The length of the CDR3 is 17 residues. The germline CDR1 and CDR2 sequences are MNHNY and SVGAGI (reference sequence). CDR3 in amino acids: CASNYSFDAESNQPQHF. CDR3 nucleotide sequence: TGTGCCAGCAATTACTCGTTCGATGCGGAGAGCAATCAGCCCCAGCATTTT.

This clonotype was detected many times. The chain uses TRBV29-1 and TRBJ1-2; 12 bases are shared with TRBD1. Unmatched junction bases numbered 15, after V lost 6 bases and J lost 7 bases. CDR3 length equals 16 residues. The V gene's germline CDR1 is SQVTM and CDR2 ANQGSEA. The CDR3 region is CSVTRDRGLSSGGYTF. In DNA, the CDR3 is TGCAGCGTCACCCGGGACAGGGGGCTTTCAAGTGGTGGCTACACCTTC.

Note on this clonotype: The junction differs from germline at one of its ends, possibly a read error. The chain employs TRBV14 and TRBJ1-2; D perhaps matches TRBD1 (5 bases). Germline assignment: CDR1 SGHDN and CDR2 FVKESK. This CDR3 has 13 residues. The chain's CDR3 is CASSQGAGPGYAF. The CDR3 nucleotides are TGTGCCAGCAGCCAAGGGGCAGGGCCGGGCTACGCCTTC.

With regard to this clonotype: A much larger clone is a single base away; this may be a read error. The chain recombines TRBV28 with TRBJ2-4; possibly TRBD2 for D (5 bases). The CDR3 loop spans 14 amino acids. Germline CDR1 is MDHEN and CDR2 is SYDVKM. The CDR3 DNA is TGTGCCAGCAGATCCGGGCTAGCCAATAACATTCAGTACTTC. Its translation: CASRSGLANNIQYF.

This chain joins TRBV10-3 and TRBJ2-1; TRBD1 agrees at 9 bases. In germline, CDR1 is ENHRY, CDR2 SYGVKD. The CDR3 has 15 amino acids. V trimming: 2 bases; J trimming: 4 bases; junction bases outside the gene matches: 3. The CDR3 DNA reads TGTGCCATCAGTGAGACGACAGGGGGGTACAATGAGCAGTTCTTC. Translated, it gives CAISETTGGYNEQFF.

This clonotype came up many times. The chain recombines TRBV11-3 with TRBJ2-3, with D tentatively TRBD2 (5 bases). The ends were cut back, 1 base at V and 5 bases at J, with 13 bases in the middle. The CDR3 spans 15 residues. Germline V gene lookup returns CDR1 SGHNT and CDR2 YENEEA. The CDR3 is CASSLGGIRGDTQYF. The CDR3 nucleotides read TGTGCCAGCAGCTTAGGTGGGATCCGGGGAGATACGCAGTATTTT.

This clonotype was detected only a few times. The chain carries TRBV28 and TRBJ2-2, with 7 bases lining up with TRBD1. The V gene end was trimmed by 4 bases and the J gene end by 4 bases; junction bases not matched to a gene: 6. Per the germline V gene, CDR1 is MDHEN and CDR2 is SYDVKM. The CDR3 loop spans 15 amino acids. Here the CDR3 DNA reads TGTGCCAGCAGTTCAGACAGGGCGAGCACCGGGGAGCTGTTTTTT. Translation: CASSSDRASTGELFF.

This clonotype was counted ten times or more. The chain combines TRBV4-2 with TRBJ1-4; TRBD1 matches 7 bases. CDR3 length equals 14 residues. With 0 bases clipped from V and 10 bases from J, the junction kept 5 bases outside the gene matches. CDR1 LGHNA and CDR2 YNFKEQ come from the germline V gene. The CDR3 loop is CASSQDRGIGKLFF. Written as DNA, the CDR3 is TGTGCCAGCAGCCAAGACAGGGGGATTGGAAAACTGTTTTTT.

A word on this clonotype: No conserved phenylalanine or tryptophan is present at the end of the CDR3, so a read error is the likely explanation. The chain carries TRBV20-1 and TRBJ2-3, with D perhaps being TRBD1 or TRBD2 (5 bases each). CDR1 is DFQATT and CDR2 is SNEGSKA in the germline V gene (reference sequence). Trimming removed 5 bases from V and 3 bases from J, with 21 bases in between. The CDR3 length is 16 residues. CDR3 loop: CSAGGGYGGATDTQYL. The CDR3, as DNA: TGCAGTGCTGGAGGCGGATATGGGGGAGCGACAGATACGCAGTATTTG.

This clonotype was detected only a few times. A read error may produce the germline difference seen at one junction end. J is TRBJ1-2 and V is TRBV6-1; 10 bases agree with TRBD1. The CDR3 has 15 amino acids. From germline, CDR1 is MNHNS and CDR2 SASEGT. The CDR3 sequence: CASRPGQGSNYGHTF. The CDR3 DNA follows: TGTGCCAGCAGACCGGGACAGGGGTCTAATTATGGCCACACCTTC.

A word on this clonotype: No conserved phenylalanine or tryptophan ends this CDR3, so it is likely a read error. The rearrangement uses TRBV20-1 and TRBJ2-4, with TRBD1 matching 8 bases. The CDR3 is 15 amino acids. Germline V gives CDR1 DFQATT, CDR2 SNEGSKA (reference sequence). The CDR3 region has the DNA TGCAGTACTAGAGGACAGGGTTCGGCCAAAAACATTCAGTACATG. The encoded protein is CSTRGQGSAKNIQYM.

The chain carries TRBV28 and TRBJ2-3; TRBD2 aligns across 11 bases. Germline V gives CDR1 MDHEN, CDR2 SYDVKM. The V and J ends lost 4 bases and 2 bases, in that order; junction bases with no gene match: 5. This CDR3 contains 16 residues. The CDR3 loop reads CASSSGLAGYTDTQYF. The CDR3 DNA sequence: TGTGCCAGCAGTTCCGGACTAGCGGGTTACACAGATACGCAGTATTTT.

This clonotype occurred a few times. The CDR3 DNA follows: TGCGCCAGCAGCTTGCGGACTAGCGGGAGGGCCGTAAATGAGCAGTTCTTC. Its translation is CASSLRTSGRAVNEQFF. This rearrangement joins TRBV5-1 to TRBJ2-1; 15 positions agree with TRBD2. This CDR3 comprises 17 residues. Looked up from germline, CDR1 is SGHRS and CDR2 is YFSETQ. The J segment lost 7 bases and the V segment lost 1 base, leaving 6 bases of the junction unmatched.

The genes are TRBV4-1 and TRBJ2-7; the D is unclear. Germline CDR1 and CDR2: MGHRA and YSYEKL. The V end was cut by 8 bases, the J end by 4 bases, with 18 bases between. The CDR3 is made up of 14 amino acids. Here the CDR3 reads CASQVGPAGYEQYF. The CDR3 DNA follows: TGCGCCAGCCAAGTGGGCCCCGCCGGGTACGAGCAGTACTTC.

For this clonotype: A read error is possible here, since a much larger clone lies one base away. V is TRBV10-3 and J is TRBJ1-2, with D possibly TRBD1 on 5 matching bases. This CDR3 has 15 amino acids. Germline V gives CDR1 ENHRY, CDR2 SYGVKD. CDR3 loop: CAISESRGYRTGYNF. The DNA for the CDR3 is TGTGCCATCAGTGAGTCGAGGGGCTACCGGACTGGCTACAACTTC.

The chain carries TRBV20-1 and TRBJ2-5, with D uncertain. From germline, CDR1 is DFQATT and CDR2 SNEGSKA (reference sequence). Trimming stripped 5 bases from V and 7 bases from J, with 20 bases between. The CDR3 consists of 14 residues. The CDR3 protein is CSAPIGRLLRTQYF. CDR3 DNA: TGCAGTGCTCCAATCGGTCGTCTCCTAAGGACCCAGTACTTC.

A note on this clonotype: No conserved phenylalanine or tryptophan ends this CDR3, so it is likely a read error. The chain has TRBV10-1 and TRBJ1-6; D remains unclear. The V gene lost 6 bases and the J gene lost 15 bases, with 18 bases spanning the gap. Germline CDR1 WNHNN, CDR2 SYGVQD (reference sequence). The length of the CDR3 is 13 residues. CDR3 in DNA: TGCGCCAGCAGGGCCACCATGGTTTTGGTCCTCCACTAT. Translating gives CASRATMVLVLHY.

This sequence joins TRBV5-5 and TRBJ1-3; D might be TRBD1 (5 bases). Trimming removed 0 bases at V and 4 bases at J, with 8 bases between. Per the germline V gene, CDR1 is SGHKS and CDR2 is YYEKEE (reference sequence). The CDR3 is made up of 14 amino acids. CDR3 loop: CASSLAGGGNTIYF. The CDR3 coding sequence is TGTGCCAGCAGCTTGGCTGGGGGAGGAAACACCATATATTTT.

Points on this clonotype: One end of the junction varies from germline; a read error may be responsible. The J gene is TRBJ1-2, the V gene TRBV20-1; perhaps TRBD1 as D (6 bases). Germline-derived CDR1 and CDR2 are DFQATT and SNEGSKA (reference sequence). The CDR3 sequence is 14 residues long. The CDR3 bases are TGCAGAGCTAGTCTCGCCGTAAGGGGGGATGGCTACACTTTC. Amino acids: CRASLAVRGDGYTF.